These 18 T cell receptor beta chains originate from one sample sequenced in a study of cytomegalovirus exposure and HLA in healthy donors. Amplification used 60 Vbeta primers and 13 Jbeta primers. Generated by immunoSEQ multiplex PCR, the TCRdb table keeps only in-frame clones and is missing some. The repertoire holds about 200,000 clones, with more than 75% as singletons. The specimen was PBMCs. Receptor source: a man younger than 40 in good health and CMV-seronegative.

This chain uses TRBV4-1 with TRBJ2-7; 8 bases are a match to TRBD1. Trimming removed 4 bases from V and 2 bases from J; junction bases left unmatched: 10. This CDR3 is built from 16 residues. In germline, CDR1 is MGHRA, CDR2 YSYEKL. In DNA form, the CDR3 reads TGCGCCAGCAGCCCGACCCCGACAGGGGAGGCCTACGAGCAGTACTTC. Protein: CASSPTPTGEAYEQYF.

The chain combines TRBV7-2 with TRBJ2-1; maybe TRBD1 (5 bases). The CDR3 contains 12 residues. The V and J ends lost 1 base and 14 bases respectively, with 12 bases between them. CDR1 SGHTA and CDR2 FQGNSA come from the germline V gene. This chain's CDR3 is CASSLGRLTEFF. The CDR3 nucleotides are TGTGCCAGCAGCTTAGGACGGCTGACAGAGTTCTTC.

The CDR3 sequence: CAWSSPRQGAYEQYF. The CDR3 nucleotides read TGTGCCTGGAGTTCTCCCCGACAGGGGGCCTACGAGCAGTACTTC. The chain recombines TRBV30 with TRBJ2-7; TRBD1 matches 9 bases. Looked up from germline, CDR1 is GTSNPN and CDR2 is SVGIG (reference sequence). This CDR3 is built from 15 residues. V lost 2 bases, J lost 2 bases, and 7 bases stayed unmatched.

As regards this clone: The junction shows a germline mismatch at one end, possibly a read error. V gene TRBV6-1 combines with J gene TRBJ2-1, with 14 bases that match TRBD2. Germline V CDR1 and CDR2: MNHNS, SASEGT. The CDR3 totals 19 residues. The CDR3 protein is CASSEEGTSGRGSLDEQFF. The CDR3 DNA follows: TGTGCCAGCAGCGAAGAGGGGACTAGCGGGAGAGGAAGTTTGGATGAGCAGTTCTTC.

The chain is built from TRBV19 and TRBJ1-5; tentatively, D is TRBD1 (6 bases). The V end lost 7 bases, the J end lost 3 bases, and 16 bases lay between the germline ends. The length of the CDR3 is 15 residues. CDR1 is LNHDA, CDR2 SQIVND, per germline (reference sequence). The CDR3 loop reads CASTKTGWVNQPQHF. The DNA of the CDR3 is TGTGCCAGTACCAAAACAGGGTGGGTCAATCAGCCCCAGCATTTT.

The CDR3: CAWSVTGKQPQHF. For the CDR3, the DNA is TGTGCCTGGAGTGTGACGGGGAAGCAGCCCCAGCATTTT. The chain links TRBV30 to TRBJ1-5; D is unclear. V shed 0 bases and J shed 7 bases, with 10 bases lying between them. CDR3 length equals 13 residues. In germline, CDR1 is GTSNPN, CDR2 SVGIG (reference sequence).

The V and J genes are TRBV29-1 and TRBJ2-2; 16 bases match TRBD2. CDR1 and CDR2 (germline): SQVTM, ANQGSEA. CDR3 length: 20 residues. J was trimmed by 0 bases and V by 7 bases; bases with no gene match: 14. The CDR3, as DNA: TGCAGCGCCGTAGCCTCCGGGACTAGCGGGGGGGACGCGAACACCGGGGAGCTGTTTTTT. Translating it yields CSAVASGTSGGDANTGELFF.

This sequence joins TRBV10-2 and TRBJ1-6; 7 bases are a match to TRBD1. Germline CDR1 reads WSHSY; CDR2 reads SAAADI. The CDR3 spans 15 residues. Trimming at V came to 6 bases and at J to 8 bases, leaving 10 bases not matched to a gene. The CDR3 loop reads CASSLTGNGDSPLHF. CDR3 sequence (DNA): TGCGCCAGCAGCCTGACAGGGAACGGGGATTCACCCCTCCACTTT.

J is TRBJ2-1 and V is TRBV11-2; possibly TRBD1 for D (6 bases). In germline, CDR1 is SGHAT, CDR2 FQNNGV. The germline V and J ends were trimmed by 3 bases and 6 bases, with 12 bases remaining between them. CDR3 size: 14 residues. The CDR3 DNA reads TGTGCCAGCAGCTTTGAACAGGGTTTCAATGAGCAGTTCTTC. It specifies CASSFEQGFNEQFF.

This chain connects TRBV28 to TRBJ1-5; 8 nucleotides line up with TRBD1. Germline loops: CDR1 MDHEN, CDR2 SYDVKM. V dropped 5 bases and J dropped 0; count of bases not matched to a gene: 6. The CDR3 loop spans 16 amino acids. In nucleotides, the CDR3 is TGTGCCAGCAGTAGCTGGACAGGGTATAGCAATCAGCCCCAGCATTTT. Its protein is CASSSWTGYSNQPQHF.

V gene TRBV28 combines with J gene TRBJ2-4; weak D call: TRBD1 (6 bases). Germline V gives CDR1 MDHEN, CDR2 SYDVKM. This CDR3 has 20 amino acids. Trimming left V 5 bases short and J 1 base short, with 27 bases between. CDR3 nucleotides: TGTGCCAGCAGTCAATCCCCCACAGGGATGCTGGCCCTCGCCAAAAACATTCAGTACTTC. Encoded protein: CASSQSPTGMLALAKNIQYF.

CDR3 amino acids: CSVFHEPGQGNTDTQYF. As DNA, the CDR3 is TGCAGCGTTTTTCACGAGCCGGGACAAGGAAACACAGATACGCAGTATTTT. This rearrangement joins TRBV29-1 to TRBJ2-3; a possible D gene is TRBD1 (6 bases). The CDR3 covers 17 residues. Germline values: CDR1 SQVTM, CDR2 ANQGSEA. Trimming removed 5 bases from V and 2 bases from J, with 23 bases in between.

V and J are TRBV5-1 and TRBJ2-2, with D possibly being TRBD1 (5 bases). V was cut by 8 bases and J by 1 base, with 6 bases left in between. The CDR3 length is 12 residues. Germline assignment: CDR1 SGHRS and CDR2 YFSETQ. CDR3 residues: CASQGNTGELFF. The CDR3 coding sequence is TGCGCCAGTCAGGGGAACACCGGGGAGCTGTTTTTT.

CDR3 amino acids: CASTRGSNYGYTF. For the CDR3, the DNA is TGTGCCAGCACCAGAGGCAGTAACTATGGCTACACCTTC. The chain is built from TRBV9 and TRBJ1-2; D gene unclear. This CDR3 comprises 13 residues. The V gene's germline CDR1 is SGDLS and CDR2 YYNGEE. V was shortened by 6 bases and J by 1 base, with 10 bases between the two germline ends. The complete variable domain, with remaining parts taken from reference TRBV9 and TRBJ1-2, reads DSGVTQTPKHLITATGQRVTLRCSPRSGDLSVYWYQQSLDQGLQFLIQYYNGEERAKGNILERFSAQQFPDLHSELNLSSLELGDSALYFCASTRGSNYGYTFGSGTRLTVV.

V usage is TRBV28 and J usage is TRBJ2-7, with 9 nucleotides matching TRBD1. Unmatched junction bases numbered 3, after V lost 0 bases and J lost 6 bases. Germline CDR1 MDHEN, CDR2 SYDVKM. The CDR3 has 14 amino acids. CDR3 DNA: TGTGCCAGCAGTTTATGGTCGACAGGGGGCGAGCAGTACTTC. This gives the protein CASSLWSTGGEQYF.

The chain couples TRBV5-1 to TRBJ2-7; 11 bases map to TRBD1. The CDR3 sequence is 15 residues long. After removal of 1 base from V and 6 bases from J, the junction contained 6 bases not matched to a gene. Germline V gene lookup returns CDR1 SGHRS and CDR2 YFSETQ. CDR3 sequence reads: CASSLQGQGVGEQYF. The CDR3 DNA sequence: TGCGCCAGCAGCTTGCAGGGACAGGGGGTTGGCGAGCAGTACTTC.

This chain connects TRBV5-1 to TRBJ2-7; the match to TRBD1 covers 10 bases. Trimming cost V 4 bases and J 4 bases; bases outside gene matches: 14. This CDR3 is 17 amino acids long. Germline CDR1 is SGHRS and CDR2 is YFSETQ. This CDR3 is CASSPGLRDRGMYEQYF. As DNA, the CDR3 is TGCGCCAGCAGCCCCGGCCTCCGGGACAGGGGAATGTACGAGCAGTACTTC.

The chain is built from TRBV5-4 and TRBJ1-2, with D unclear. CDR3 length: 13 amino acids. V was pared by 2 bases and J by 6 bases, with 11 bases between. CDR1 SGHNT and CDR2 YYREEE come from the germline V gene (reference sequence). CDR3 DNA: TGTGCCAGCAGCTTCCCCGAACGGGATGGCTACACCTTC. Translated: CASSFPERDGYTF.